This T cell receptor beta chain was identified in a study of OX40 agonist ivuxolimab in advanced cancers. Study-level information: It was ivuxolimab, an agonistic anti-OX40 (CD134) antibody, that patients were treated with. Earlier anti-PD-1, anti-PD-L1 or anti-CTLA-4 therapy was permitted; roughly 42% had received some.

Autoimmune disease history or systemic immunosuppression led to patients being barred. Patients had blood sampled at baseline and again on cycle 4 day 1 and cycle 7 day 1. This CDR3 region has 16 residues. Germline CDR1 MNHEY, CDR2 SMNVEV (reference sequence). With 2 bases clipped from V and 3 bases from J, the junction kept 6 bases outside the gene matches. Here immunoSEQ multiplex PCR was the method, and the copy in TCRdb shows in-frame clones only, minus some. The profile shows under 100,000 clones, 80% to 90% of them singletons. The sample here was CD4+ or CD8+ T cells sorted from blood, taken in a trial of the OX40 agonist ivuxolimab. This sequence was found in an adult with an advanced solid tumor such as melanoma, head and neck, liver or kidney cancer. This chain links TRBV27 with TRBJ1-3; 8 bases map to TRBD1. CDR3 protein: CASSLRTGIGGNTIYF. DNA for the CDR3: TGTGCCAGCAGTTTAAGGACAGGGATTGGTGGAAACACCATATATTTT.